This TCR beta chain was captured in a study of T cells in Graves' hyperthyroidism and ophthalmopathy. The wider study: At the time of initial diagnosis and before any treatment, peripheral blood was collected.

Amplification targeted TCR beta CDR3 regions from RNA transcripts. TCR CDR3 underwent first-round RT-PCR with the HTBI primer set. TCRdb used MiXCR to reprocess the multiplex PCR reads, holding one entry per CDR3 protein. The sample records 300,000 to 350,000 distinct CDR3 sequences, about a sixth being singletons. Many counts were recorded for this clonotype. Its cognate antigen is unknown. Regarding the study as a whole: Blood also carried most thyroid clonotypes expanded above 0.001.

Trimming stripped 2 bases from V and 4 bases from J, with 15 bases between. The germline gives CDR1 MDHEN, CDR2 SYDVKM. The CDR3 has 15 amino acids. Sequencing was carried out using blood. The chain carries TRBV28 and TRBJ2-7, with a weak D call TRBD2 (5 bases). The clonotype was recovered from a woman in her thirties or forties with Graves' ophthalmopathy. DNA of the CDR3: TGTGCCAGCAGTTTAGTCGGGAAAAACCATTACGAGCAGTACTTC. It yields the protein CASSLVGKNHYEQYF.